This TCR beta chain derives from a study of cytomegalovirus exposure and HLA in healthy donors. The overall study: For the roughly 400 genotyped donors, 75% to 90% fell within the Caucasian-associated ancestry cluster.

The PCR used 60 Vbeta and 13 Jbeta primers. The data were produced by immunoSEQ multiplex PCR, yet TCRdb's version contains in-frame clones alone and is incomplete. Of some 110,000 clones detected, over 65% appear once; the ten largest clones hold around a tenth. Trimming took 6 bases from V and 3 from J, leaving 17 bases between them. Germline V gene lookup returns CDR1 MNHNY and CDR2 SVGAGI (reference sequence). The CDR3 covers 15 residues. Findings and limits, study-wide: Several of the most significant clusters were apparently associated with common viral pathogens in a later analysis.

As to this clone: Its target is unknown.

This TCR derives from a woman between 45 and 65 years old in good health and CMV-seropositive. What was sequenced was PBMCs. The chain combines TRBV6-6 with TRBJ1-2; tentative D call: TRBD1 (5 bases). DNA of the CDR3: TGTGCCAGCAGCAACCCCATAGACAGAGACTATGGCTACACCTTC. The encoded protein is CASSNPIDRDYGYTF.